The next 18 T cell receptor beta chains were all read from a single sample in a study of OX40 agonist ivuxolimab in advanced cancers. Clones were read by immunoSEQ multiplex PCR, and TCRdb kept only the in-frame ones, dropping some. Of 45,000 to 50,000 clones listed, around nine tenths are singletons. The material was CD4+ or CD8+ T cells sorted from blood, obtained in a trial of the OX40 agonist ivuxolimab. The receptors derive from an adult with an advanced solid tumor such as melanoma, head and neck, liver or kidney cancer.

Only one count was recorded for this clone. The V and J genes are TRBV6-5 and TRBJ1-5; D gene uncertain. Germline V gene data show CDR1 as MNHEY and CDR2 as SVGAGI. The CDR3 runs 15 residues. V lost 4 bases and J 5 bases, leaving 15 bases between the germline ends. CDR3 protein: CASSSIGFGDQPQHF. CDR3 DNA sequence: TGTGCCAGCAGTTCGATCGGGTTTGGGGATCAGCCCCAGCATTTT.

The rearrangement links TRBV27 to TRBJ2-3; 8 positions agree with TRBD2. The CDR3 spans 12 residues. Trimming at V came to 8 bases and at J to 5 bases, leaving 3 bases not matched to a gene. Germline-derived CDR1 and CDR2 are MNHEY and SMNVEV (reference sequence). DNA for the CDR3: TGTGCCAGCGGACTAGCCGAAGATACGCAGTATTTT. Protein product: CASGLAEDTQYF.

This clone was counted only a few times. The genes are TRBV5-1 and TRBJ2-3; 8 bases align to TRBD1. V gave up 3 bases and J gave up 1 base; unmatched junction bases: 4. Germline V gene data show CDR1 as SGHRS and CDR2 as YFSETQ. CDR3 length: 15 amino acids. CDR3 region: CASSYLTGGTDTQYF. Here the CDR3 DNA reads TGCGCCAGCAGCTACCTGACAGGGGGCACAGATACGCAGTATTTT.

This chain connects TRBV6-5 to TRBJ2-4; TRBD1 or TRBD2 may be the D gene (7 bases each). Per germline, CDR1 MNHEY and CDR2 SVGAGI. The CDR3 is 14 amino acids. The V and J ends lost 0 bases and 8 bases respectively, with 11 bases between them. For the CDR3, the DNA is TGTGCCAGCAGTTACTCGTCAGGGGGGGACATTCAGTACTTC. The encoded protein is CASSYSSGGDIQYF.

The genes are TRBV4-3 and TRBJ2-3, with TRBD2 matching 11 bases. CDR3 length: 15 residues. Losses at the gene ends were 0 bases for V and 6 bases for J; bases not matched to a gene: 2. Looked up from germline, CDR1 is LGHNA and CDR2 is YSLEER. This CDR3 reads CASSQDSSGRDTQYF. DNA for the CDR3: TGCGCCAGCAGCCAAGATTCTAGCGGGAGGGATACGCAGTATTTT.

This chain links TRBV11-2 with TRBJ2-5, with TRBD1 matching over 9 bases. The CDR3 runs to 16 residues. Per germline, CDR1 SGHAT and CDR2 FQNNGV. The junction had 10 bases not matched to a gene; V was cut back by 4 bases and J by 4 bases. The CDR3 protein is CASSSTGGFSRETQYF. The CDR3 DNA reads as TGTGCCAGCAGCTCGACAGGGGGGTTTTCACGAGAGACCCAGTACTTC.

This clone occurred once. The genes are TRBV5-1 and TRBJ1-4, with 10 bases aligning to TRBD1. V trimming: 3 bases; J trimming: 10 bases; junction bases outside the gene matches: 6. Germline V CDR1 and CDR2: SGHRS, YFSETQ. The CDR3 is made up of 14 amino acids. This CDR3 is CASSSGTGVVKLFF. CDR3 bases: TGCGCCAGCAGCTCCGGGACAGGGGTTGTAAAACTGTTTTTT. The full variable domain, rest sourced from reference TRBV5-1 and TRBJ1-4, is KAGVTQTPRYLIKTRGQQVTLSCSPISGHRSVSWYQQTPGQGLQFLFEYFSETQRNKGNFPGRFSGRQFSNSRSEMNVSTLELGDSALYLCASSSGTGVVKLFFGSGTQLSVL.

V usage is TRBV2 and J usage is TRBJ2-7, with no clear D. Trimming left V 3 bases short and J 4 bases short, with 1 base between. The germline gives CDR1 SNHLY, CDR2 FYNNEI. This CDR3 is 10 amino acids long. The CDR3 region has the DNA TGTGCCAGCAGTGAGTACGAGCAGTACTTC. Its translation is CASSEYEQYF.

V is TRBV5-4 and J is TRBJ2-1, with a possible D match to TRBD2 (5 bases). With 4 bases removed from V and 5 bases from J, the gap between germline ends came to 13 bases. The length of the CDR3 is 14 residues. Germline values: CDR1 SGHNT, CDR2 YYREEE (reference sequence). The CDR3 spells CASSHVVGDNEQFF. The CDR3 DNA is TGTGCCAGCAGCCACGTAGTCGGGGACAATGAGCAGTTCTTC.

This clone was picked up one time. CDR3: CASSLYRTGNEQYF. CDR3 nucleotide sequence: TGTGCCAGCAGTTTATACCGGACAGGGAACGAGCAGTACTTC. J is TRBJ2-7 and V is TRBV27, with 8 bases lining up with TRBD1. The length of the CDR3 is 14 residues. Losses at the gene ends were 1 base for V and 5 bases for J; bases not matched to a gene: 4. CDR1 and CDR2 (germline): MNHEY, SMNVEV (reference sequence).

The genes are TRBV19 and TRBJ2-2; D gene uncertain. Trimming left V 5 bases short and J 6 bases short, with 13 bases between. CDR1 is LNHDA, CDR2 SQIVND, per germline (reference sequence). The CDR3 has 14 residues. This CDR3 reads CASSPPSFPGELFF. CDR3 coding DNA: TGTGCCAGTAGTCCCCCCTCTTTTCCCGGGGAGCTGTTTTTT.

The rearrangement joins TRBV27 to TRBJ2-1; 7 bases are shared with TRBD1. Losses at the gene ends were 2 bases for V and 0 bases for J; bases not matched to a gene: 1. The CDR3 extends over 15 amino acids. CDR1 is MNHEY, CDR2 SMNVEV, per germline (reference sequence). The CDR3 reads CASSLAGGSYNEQFF. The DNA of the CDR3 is TGTGCCAGCAGTTTAGCAGGGGGCTCCTACAATGAGCAGTTCTTC.

The CDR3 loop reads CASSLGAGELFF. The CDR3 DNA sequence: TGTGCCAGCAGCTTGGGCGCCGGGGAGCTGTTTTTT. The rearrangement uses TRBV5-4 and TRBJ2-2; D uncertain. The CDR3 spans 12 residues. The germline V gene has CDR1 SGHNT and CDR2 YYREEE (reference sequence). V gave up 0 bases and J gave up 6 bases, with 3 bases separating them.

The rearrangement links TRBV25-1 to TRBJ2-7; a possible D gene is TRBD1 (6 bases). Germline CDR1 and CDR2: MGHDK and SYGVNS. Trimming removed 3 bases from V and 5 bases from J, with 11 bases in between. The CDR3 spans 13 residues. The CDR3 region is CASSDLGGDEQYF. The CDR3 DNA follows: TGTGCCAGCAGTGATTTAGGGGGTGACGAGCAGTACTTC.

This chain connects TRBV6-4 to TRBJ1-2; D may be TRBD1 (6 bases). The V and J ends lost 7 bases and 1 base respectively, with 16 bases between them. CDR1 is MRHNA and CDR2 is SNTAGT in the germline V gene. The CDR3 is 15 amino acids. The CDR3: CASKDQGYDNYGYTF. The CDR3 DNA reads TGTGCCAGCAAAGACCAGGGGTACGATAACTATGGCTACACCTTC.

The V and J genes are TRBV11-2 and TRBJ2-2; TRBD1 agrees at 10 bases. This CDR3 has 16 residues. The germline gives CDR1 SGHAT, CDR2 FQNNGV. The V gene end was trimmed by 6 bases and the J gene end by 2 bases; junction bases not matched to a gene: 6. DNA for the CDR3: TGTGCCAGCAGGACAGGGGGCGATGGTAACACCGGGGAGCTGTTTTTT. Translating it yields CASRTGGDGNTGELFF.

CDR3 DNA sequence: TGTGCCAGCAGTGAAGCTTACAGGGGGTGGGAGACCCAGTACTTC. It yields the protein CASSEAYRGWETQYF. This chain joins TRBV2 and TRBJ2-5, with TRBD1 matching 8 bases. This CDR3 has 15 amino acids. Germline V CDR1 and CDR2: SNHLY, FYNNEI. J lost 5 bases, V lost 0 bases, and 5 bases had no gene match.

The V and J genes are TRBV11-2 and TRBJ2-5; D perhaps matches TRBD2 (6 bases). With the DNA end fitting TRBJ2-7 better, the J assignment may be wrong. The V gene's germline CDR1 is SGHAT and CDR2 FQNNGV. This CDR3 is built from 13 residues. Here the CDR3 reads CASSLQTSYEQYF. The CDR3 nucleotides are TGTGCCAGCAGCTTACAGACTAGTTACGAGCAGTACTTC.